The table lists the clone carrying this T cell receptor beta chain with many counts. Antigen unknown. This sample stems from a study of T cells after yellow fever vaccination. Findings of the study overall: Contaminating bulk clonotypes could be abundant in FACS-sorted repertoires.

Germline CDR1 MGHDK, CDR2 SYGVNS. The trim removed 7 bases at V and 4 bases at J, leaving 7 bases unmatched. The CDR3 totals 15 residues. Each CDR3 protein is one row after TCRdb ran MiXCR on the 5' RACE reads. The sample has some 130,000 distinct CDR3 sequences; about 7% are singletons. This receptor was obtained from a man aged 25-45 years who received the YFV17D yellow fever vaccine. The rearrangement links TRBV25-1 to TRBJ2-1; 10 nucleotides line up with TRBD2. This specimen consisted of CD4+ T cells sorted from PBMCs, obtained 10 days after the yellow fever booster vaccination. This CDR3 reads CASMLAGVRYNEQFF. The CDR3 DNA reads TGTGCCAGCATGCTAGCGGGAGTTCGGTACAATGAGCAGTTCTTC.